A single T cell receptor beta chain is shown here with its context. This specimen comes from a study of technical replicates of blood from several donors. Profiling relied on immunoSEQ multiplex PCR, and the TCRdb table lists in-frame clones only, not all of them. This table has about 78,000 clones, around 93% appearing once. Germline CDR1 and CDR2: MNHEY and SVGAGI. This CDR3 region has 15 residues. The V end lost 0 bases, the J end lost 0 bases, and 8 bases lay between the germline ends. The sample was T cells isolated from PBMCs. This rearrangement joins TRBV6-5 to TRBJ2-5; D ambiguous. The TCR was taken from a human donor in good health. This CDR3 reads CASSYSSLHQETQYF. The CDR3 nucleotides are TGTGCCAGCAGTTACTCTTCCCTACACCAAGAGACCCAGTACTTC.